The 26 T cell receptor beta chains listed next were all sequenced from one sample in a study of CD4 T cell repertoires in COVID-19. Measured with immunoSEQ multiplex PCR; TCRdb has only the in-frame clones, and not every one. Among about 24,000 clones listed, 93% were seen once. The memory T cells were sequenced right after ex vivo isolation, without culture. The sample in question was circulating follicular helper CD4+ T cells (cTfh) from blood, obtained before the COVID-19 pandemic. The receptors originated from a human donor who had COVID-19.

V is TRBV2 and J is TRBJ1-2, with no clear D. The germline gives CDR1 SNHLY, CDR2 FYNNEI. Between the trimmed V and J ends, which lost 2 bases and 4 bases, there was a span of 11 bases. This CDR3 region has 14 residues. The CDR3 here is CASSESPEVYGYTF. DNA for the CDR3: TGTGCCAGCAGTGAATCCCCAGAAGTCTATGGCTACACCTTC.

The V gene is TRBV15, the J gene TRBJ2-3; 9 bases match TRBD2. The V gene end was trimmed by 3 bases and the J gene end by 2 bases; junction bases not matched to a gene: 3. There are 15 residues in the CDR3. The germline gives CDR1 LNHNV, CDR2 YYDKDF (reference sequence). As DNA, the CDR3 is TGTGCCACCAGCAGGATAGCGGGAGTCACAGATACGCAGTATTTT. As protein: CATSRIAGVTDTQYF.

The chain uses TRBV5-6 and TRBJ2-3, with 9 bases lining up with TRBD2. This CDR3 contains 16 residues. The germline V gene has CDR1 SGHDT and CDR2 YYEEEE. The J segment lost 2 bases and the V segment lost 0 bases, leaving 4 bases of the junction unmatched. CDR3 nucleotides: TGTGCCAGCAGCTTGGAGGAGCGGGGGGTCACAGATACGCAGTATTTT. Protein sequence: CASSLEERGVTDTQYF.

This sequence joins TRBV2 and TRBJ2-7; 16 bases line up with TRBD2. Germline CDR1 is SNHLY and CDR2 is FYNNEI. Trimming took 7 bases from V and 1 from J; bases not matched to a gene: 13. This CDR3 region has 19 residues. In DNA form, the CDR3 reads TGTGCCAGCAATCTAGGGACTAGCGGGGGGGCAGCGAGGTCCTACGAGCAGTACTTC. As protein: CASNLGTSGGAARSYEQYF.

V and J are TRBV5-1 and TRBJ2-3, with D unresolved. The CDR3 loop spans 15 amino acids. CDR1 and CDR2 (germline): SGHRS, YFSETQ. Trimming shortened V by 4 bases and J by 2 bases, and 14 bases separated the two germline ends. The CDR3 DNA sequence: TGCGCCAGCAGCCCGGAGAATCACCCCACAGATACGCAGTATTTT. This sequence encodes CASSPENHPTDTQYF.

J is TRBJ2-7 and V is TRBV6-1; 13 bases are shared with TRBD2. The CDR3 runs to 13 residues. V lost 10 bases to trimming and J lost 5 bases; unmatched junction nucleotides: 5. Looked up from germline, CDR1 is MNHNS and CDR2 is SASEGT. CDR3 amino acids: CATGTSGKNEQYF. In DNA, the CDR3 is TGTGCCACCGGGACTAGCGGGAAAAACGAGCAGTACTTC.

This chain joins TRBV28 and TRBJ1-2; no clear D gene. The V gene's germline CDR1 is MDHEN and CDR2 SYDVKM. The CDR3 is 15 residues long. V was cut by 5 bases and J by 1 base, with 14 bases left in between. The CDR3 nucleotides read TGTGCCAGCAGTCGTCTGGGTGAGGGTAACTATGGCTACACCTTC. This sequence encodes CASSRLGEGNYGYTF.

The chain uses TRBV18 and TRBJ2-2, with TRBD2 identical over 8 bases. Losses at the gene ends were 2 bases for V and 1 base for J; bases not matched to a gene: 6. The CDR3 consists of 17 residues. Germline V gene lookup returns CDR1 KGHSH and CDR2 LQKENI. The CDR3 spells CASSPSAGVLNTGELFF. The CDR3 DNA reads TGTGCCAGCTCACCATCAGCGGGAGTACTGAACACCGGGGAGCTGTTTTTT.

The genes are TRBV29-1 and TRBJ2-4; a possible D gene is TRBD1 (7 bases). This CDR3 region has 13 residues. Germline assignment: CDR1 SQVTM and CDR2 ANQGSEA. V lost 5 bases to trimming and J lost 3 bases, with 11 bases between them. CDR3 amino acids: CSVRQGGKNIQYF. The CDR3 DNA reads as TGCAGCGTTAGACAGGGAGGCAAAAACATTCAGTACTTC.

The rearrangement uses TRBV6-6 and TRBJ2-1, with TRBD1 identical over 9 bases. CDR3 length: 14 residues. With V trimmed by 6 bases and J by 5 bases, 5 bases remained unmatched. The germline V gene has CDR1 MNHNY and CDR2 SVGAGI (reference sequence). CDR3 region: CASSPGTGNNEQFF. As DNA, the CDR3 is TGTGCCAGCAGCCCCGGGACAGGGAACAATGAGCAGTTCTTC.

In this sample, this clone turned up once. CDR3 sequence reads: CASSQGVITDTQYF. In nucleotides, the CDR3 is TGTGCCAGCAGCCAGGGGGTCATCACAGATACGCAGTATTTT. The chain couples TRBV5-6 to TRBJ2-3; 7 bases match TRBD1. The CDR3 loop spans 14 amino acids. The junction had 4 bases not matched to a gene; V was cut back by 4 bases and J by 2 bases. Germline loops: CDR1 SGHDT, CDR2 YYEEEE.

V and J are TRBV5-1 and TRBJ2-3; the match to TRBD2 covers 14 bases. This CDR3 contains 16 residues. Per germline, CDR1 SGHRS and CDR2 YFSETQ. V shed 4 bases and J 5 bases; nucleotides not matched to a gene: 6. The CDR3: CASSPGLAGAKDTQYF. CDR3 in DNA: TGCGCCAGCAGCCCGGGACTAGCGGGGGCGAAAGATACGCAGTATTTT.

This sequence joins TRBV6-1 and TRBJ1-5, with a possible D match to TRBD1 (5 bases). Germline V gene lookup returns CDR1 MNHNS and CDR2 SASEGT. The CDR3 totals 13 residues. The V and J ends lost 6 bases and 5 bases respectively, with 11 bases between them. As DNA, the CDR3 is TGTGCCAGCAGCAGGGCGGGAGATCAGCCCCAGCATTTT. It specifies CASSRAGDQPQHF.

This chain links TRBV14 with TRBJ2-5; 7 bases line up with TRBD1. This CDR3 comprises 14 residues. V lost 4 bases and J lost 9; bases outside the gene matches: 11. Germline V CDR1 and CDR2: SGHDN, FVKESK. The CDR3 region is CASSLVRDRGAQYF. The CDR3 DNA is TGTGCCAGCAGCCTCGTCCGGGACAGAGGGGCCCAGTACTTC.

The chain couples TRBV18 to TRBJ1-1; D is unresolved. With 7 bases removed from V and 1 base from J, the gap between germline ends came to 4 bases. The CDR3 consists of 11 residues. CDR1 is KGHSH, CDR2 LQKENI, per germline. This CDR3 reads CASLQNTEAFF. CDR3 nucleotides: TGTGCCAGCTTACAGAACACTGAAGCTTTCTTT. Full variable domain (remainder filled in from reference TRBV18 and TRBJ1-1): NAGVMQNPRHLVRRRGQEARLRCSPMKGHSHVYWYRQLPEEGLKFMVYLQKENIIDESGMPKERFSAEFPKEGPSILRIQQVVRGDSAAYFCASLQNTEAFFGQGTRLTVV.

The chain has TRBV29-1 and TRBJ1-4, with D unclear. CDR3 size: 14 residues. Germline V lookup: CDR1 SQVTM, CDR2 ANQGSEA. V was clipped by 4 bases and J by 0 bases, with 9 bases between them. The CDR3 spells CSVVDPATNEKLFF. Written as DNA, the CDR3 is TGCAGCGTTGTAGACCCTGCAACTAATGAAAAACTGTTTTTT.

The chain is built from TRBV2 and TRBJ2-3; 10 nucleotides align to TRBD1. Germline V gene sequence: CDR1 SNHLY, CDR2 FYNNEI. V gave up 7 bases and J gave up 9 bases; unmatched junction bases: 10. The CDR3 loop spans 14 amino acids. Here the CDR3 DNA reads TGTGCCAGCAAGGACTCGACAGGGGGCCGAACGCAGTATTTT. Amino acid sequence: CASKDSTGGRTQYF.

The CDR3 DNA follows: TGTGCCAGCAGCTCCGGACCGCAAAGGGGGTGTGGCTACACCTTC. The encoded protein is CASSSGPQRGCGYTF. This chain uses TRBV11-3 with TRBJ1-2; D is perhaps TRBD1 (6 bases). CDR3 length equals 15 residues. CDR1 SGHNT and CDR2 YENEEA come from the germline V gene. V shed 4 bases and J shed 7 bases, with 19 bases lying between them. The complete variable domain, with remaining parts taken from reference TRBV11-3 and TRBJ1-2, reads EAGVVQSPRYKIIEKKQPVAFWCNPISGHNTLYWYLQNLGQGPELLIRYENEEAVDDSQLPKDRFSAERLKGVDSTLKIQPAELGDSAVYLCASSSGPQRGCGYTFGSGTRLTVV.

V usage is TRBV4-2 and J usage is TRBJ2-3; the match to TRBD2 covers 8 bases. J was trimmed by 6 bases and V by 0 bases; bases with no gene match: 11. The germline gives CDR1 LGHNA, CDR2 YNFKEQ. This CDR3 contains 17 residues. For the CDR3, the DNA is TGTGCCAGCAGCCAAGATCTATCGCGGGAGGTGGTGGATACGCAGTATTTT. It codes for CASSQDLSREVVDTQYF.

This clone came up once. The chain carries TRBV9 and TRBJ2-7; 8 bases agree with TRBD2. The germline V gene has CDR1 SGDLS and CDR2 YYNGEE. The CDR3 is made up of 13 amino acids. V trimming: 5 bases; J trimming: 7 bases; junction bases outside the gene matches: 8. The chain's CDR3 is CASRERGTGEQYF. DNA of the CDR3: TGTGCCAGCAGGGAGCGGGGGACGGGGGAGCAGTACTTC.

The J gene is TRBJ2-5, the V gene TRBV5-1, with 7 bases fitting TRBD1. Germline V lookup: CDR1 SGHRS, CDR2 YFSETQ. V lost 4 bases, J lost 5 bases, and 11 bases stayed unmatched. The CDR3 sequence is 15 residues long. For the CDR3, the DNA is TGCGCCAGCAGCGGGACCGGACAGGTTGTGGAGACCCAGTACTTC. Its protein product is CASSGTGQVVETQYF.

The rearrangement links TRBV5-1 to TRBJ1-3; a possible D gene is TRBD1 (6 bases). V lost 2 bases to trimming and J lost 0 bases, with 15 bases between them. From germline, CDR1 is SGHRS and CDR2 YFSETQ. The CDR3 sequence is 17 residues long. CDR3 sequence reads: CASSFAAQGISGNTIYF. DNA of the CDR3: TGCGCCAGCAGCTTCGCGGCACAGGGCATCTCTGGAAACACCATATATTTT.

This clone was counted a single time. The chain carries TRBV7-2 and TRBJ1-5; D unresolved. The CDR3 has 13 residues. Between the trimmed V and J ends, which lost 7 bases and 5 bases, there was a span of 12 bases. In germline, CDR1 is SGHTA, CDR2 FQGNSA. CDR3: CASTRGLDQPQHF. CDR3 coding DNA: TGTGCCAGCACCCGGGGTCTCGATCAGCCCCAGCATTTT.

V is TRBV18 and J is TRBJ1-2; no clear D. This CDR3 region has 15 residues. The V end was cut by 2 bases, the J end by 1 base, with 11 bases between. The V gene's germline CDR1 is KGHSH and CDR2 LQKENI. The CDR3 DNA is TGTGCCAGCTCACCAGGGCCCCAGATTAACTATGGCTACACCTTC. It is translated as CASSPGPQINYGYTF.

CDR3 nucleotide sequence: TGTGCCAGTAGTCCAGGGGCTAGGCAGCCCCAGCATTTT. This gives the protein CASSPGARQPQHF. This chain connects TRBV19 to TRBJ1-5, with D possibly being TRBD1 (6 bases). CDR1 and CDR2 from the germline V gene are LNHDA and SQIVND (reference sequence). V dropped 5 bases and J dropped 7 bases, with 12 bases sitting between them. The CDR3 consists of 13 residues.

This clone was seen just once. V gene TRBV2 combines with J gene TRBJ1-5; 8 bases line up with TRBD1. V lost 3 bases, J lost 0 bases, and 7 bases stayed unmatched. The CDR3 extends over 17 amino acids. The germline gives CDR1 SNHLY, CDR2 FYNNEI. The DNA for the CDR3 is TGTGCCAGCAGTGACGGACAGGGAATTTATAGCAATCAGCCCCAGCATTTT. Its translation is CASSDGQGIYSNQPQHF.